This T cell receptor (beta chain) was sequenced for a study of T-cell memory formation after mild COVID-19. General study results and limits: Contracting clones from day 15 to 85 showed balanced CD4/CD8; later expanders favored CD4+. Mainly in CM and EM were contracting CD4+ clones; CD8+ were in EMRA. Nothing confirmed that second-wave clones peaking on day 37 were specific for SARS-CoV-2. Memory sampled before infection contained some responding clones, suggesting cross-reactive memory joined.

Remarks on this clonotype: Its antigen is currently unknown.

The CDR3 is 16 amino acids. CDR1 is SGHDT, CDR2 YYEEEE, per germline. Unmatched junction bases numbered 11, after V lost 2 bases and J lost 5 bases. TCRdb processed the 5' RACE reads anew with MiXCR; each CDR3 protein has one entry. The sample includes under 650,000 distinct CDR3 sequences, approximately 18% of them seen just once. The V call is TRBV5-6, the J call TRBJ2-5, with TRBD1 identical over 8 bases. Sample: PBMCs or a T cell subset sorted from them (not recorded which). The sequence came from an adult woman who had mild COVID-19 (a few samples of this study predate the infection). Cell type and time point are not known. In nucleotides, the CDR3 is TGTGCCAGCAGCTTCCCTGGGACAGGCTTTGGCGAGACCCAGTACTTC. Protein: CASSFPGTGFGETQYF. The full variable domain, its missing parts supplied by reference TRBV5-6 and TRBJ2-5, is DAGVTQSPTHLIKTRGQQVTLRCSPKSGHDTVSWYQQALGQGPQFIFQYYEEEERQRGNFPDRFSGHQFPNYSSELNVNALLLGDSALYLCASSFPGTGFGETQYFGPGTRLLVL.